The 18 T cell receptor beta chains below all came from one sample that was sequenced in a study of T cells after yellow fever vaccination (dated 2019 in TCRdb). The treatment or condition label of this sample denotes: live attenuated yellow fever vaccine strain. Libraries came from 5' RACE. TCRdb lists the instrument as Illumina HiSeq 2500. TCRdb reanalyzed the raw reads on its own, using fastp at Q25 for trimming and MiXCR for clone calling, and kept in-frame beta chains. Rows with one shared CDR3 protein collapse into an entry with the most common genes and DNA. Counted in this sample were a few hundred thousand distinct CDR3 sequences; around 6.8% of them appeared once. In total, the top ten clones hold about 18% of the sample. The starting material was PBMCs, obtained 35 to 50 days after the first yellow fever vaccination. These receptors were taken from a young man who received the YFV17D yellow fever vaccine.

This clonotype was detected a few times. The V call is TRBV5-1, the J call TRBJ1-3, with 9 positions matching TRBD1. The ends lost 4 bases at V and 6 bases at J; junction bases unmatched: 2. Germline values: CDR1 SGHRS, CDR2 YFSETQ. This CDR3 region has 13 residues. Here the CDR3 reads CASSEQGANTIYF. The CDR3 DNA reads TGCGCCAGCAGCGAACAGGGGGCAAACACCATATATTTT.

This clonotype has only a few counts. The J gene is TRBJ1-2, the V gene TRBV14, with D uncertain. CDR3 length: 13 amino acids. From germline, CDR1 is SGHDN and CDR2 FVKESK. V lost 4 bases, J lost 6 bases, and 12 bases lay in between. CDR3 DNA: TGTGCCAGCAGCCGGAACAAACGGGATGGCTACACCTTC. Translation: CASSRNKRDGYTF.

This clonotype was detected many times. The chain links TRBV4-1 to TRBJ2-5, with D possibly matching TRBD1 (6 bases). From germline, CDR1 is MGHRA and CDR2 YSYEKL. CDR3 length: 14 amino acids. Trimming stripped 4 bases from V and 7 bases from J, with 16 bases between. The CDR3 DNA sequence: TGCGCCAGCAGCCGGAACAGGGACCAGGGGACCCAGTACTTC. This sequence encodes CASSRNRDQGTQYF.

This clonotype showed up many times. The rearrangement uses TRBV4-1 and TRBJ2-1; D not resolved. This CDR3 comprises 15 residues. Germline V gives CDR1 MGHRA, CDR2 YSYEKL. V shed 3 bases and J shed 0 bases, with 9 bases lying between them. CDR3 sequence reads: CASSQASFSYNEQFF. CDR3 sequence (DNA): TGCGCCAGCAGCCAGGCCAGCTTCTCCTACAATGAGCAGTTCTTC.

The rearrangement uses TRBV14 and TRBJ1-2, with TRBD1 identical over 8 bases. The V segment lost 4 bases and the J segment 3 bases; nucleotides outside the gene matches: 7. This CDR3 comprises 15 residues. Germline-derived CDR1 and CDR2 are SGHDN and FVKESK. CDR3 in DNA: TGTGCCAGCAGCCTTGGACAGGGAGGTGACTATGGCTACACCTTC. Translated, it gives CASSLGQGGDYGYTF.

This clonotype showed up just a few times. The gene calls are TRBV7-9 and TRBJ1-6; D is undetermined. Trimming removed 5 bases at V and 7 bases at J, with 9 bases between. The CDR3 has 13 residues. Germline lookup yields CDR1 SEHNR and CDR2 FQNEAQ (reference sequence). CDR3 bases: TGTGCCAGCAGCCCCACAAGGAATTCACCCCTCCACTTT. Its protein is CASSPTRNSPLHF.

This clonotype was seen only a few times. V gene TRBV6-5 combines with J gene TRBJ1-6, with D uncertain. The V end lost 4 bases, the J end lost 7 bases, and 14 bases lay between the germline ends. The length of the CDR3 is 15 residues. Germline V CDR1 and CDR2: MNHEY, SVGAGI. Here the CDR3 DNA reads TGTGCCAGCAGTTTCCGGTCCCGCGCCAATTCACCCCTCCACTTT. Its translation is CASSFRSRANSPLHF.

In this sample, this clonotype turned up many times. The V and J genes are TRBV7-2 and TRBJ1-1; D is possibly TRBD1 (6 bases). The CDR3 loop spans 13 amino acids. Germline loops: CDR1 SGHTA, CDR2 FQGNSA. Trimming removed 1 base from V and 10 bases from J, with 13 bases in between. The chain's CDR3 is CASSLEGHSRAFF. In DNA form, the CDR3 reads TGTGCCAGCAGCTTAGAGGGACATAGCCGAGCTTTCTTT.

This clonotype was counted between two and nine times. Germline and junction disagree at one end, which may indicate a read error. The V call is TRBV7-7, the J call TRBJ2-1; D remains ambiguous. The germline gives CDR1 SSHAT, CDR2 FNYEAQ (reference sequence). The CDR3 has 16 amino acids. CDR3 sequence: CASSLSSSLSYNEQFF. The DNA of the CDR3 is TGTGCTAGCAGCTTATCCTCTTCCCTCTCCTACAATGAGCAGTTCTTC.

There are a few counts of this clonotype. This chain uses TRBV11-2 with TRBJ2-2; D gene ambiguous. V lost 5 bases, J lost 3 bases, and 13 bases lay in between. The CDR3 is made up of 15 amino acids. CDR1 and CDR2 from the germline V gene are SGHAT and FQNNGV. CDR3 DNA sequence: TGTGCCAGCAGCCCTCCGAACCGCTACACCGGGGAGCTGTTTTTT. Protein: CASSPPNRYTGELFF.

This clonotype has more than one count but fewer than ten. J is TRBJ1-5 and V is TRBV7-3, with D possibly TRBD1 on 6 matching bases. Germline loops: CDR1 SGHTA, CDR2 FQGTGA. Between the trimmed V and J ends, which lost 5 bases and 7 bases, there was a span of 21 bases. The CDR3 sequence is 16 residues long. This CDR3 reads CASSLTPQGPPQPQHF. The CDR3 nucleotides are TGTGCCAGCAGCCTTACCCCACAGGGACCCCCCCAGCCCCAGCATTTT.

CDR3 DNA sequence: TGTGCCAGCTCCGACTCCGGGGACAATGAGCAGTTCTTC. Translating gives CASSDSGDNEQFF. V and J are TRBV18 and TRBJ2-1; weak D call: TRBD2 (5 bases). V was shortened by 6 bases and J by 5 bases, with 11 bases between the two germline ends. The CDR3 extends over 13 amino acids. Germline CDR1 is KGHSH and CDR2 is LQKENI. The full variable domain, with the rest looked up from reference TRBV18 and TRBJ2-1, is NAGVMQNPRHLVRRRGQEARLRCSPMKGHSHVYWYRQLPEEGLKFMVYLQKENIIDESGMPKERFSAEFPKEGPSILRIQQVVRGDSAAYFCASSDSGDNEQFFGPGTRLTVL.

In its sample, this clonotype was seen many times. The chain employs TRBV4-1 and TRBJ2-4, with 8 positions matching TRBD1. The CDR3 contains 15 residues. The J segment lost 2 bases and the V segment lost 1 base, leaving 1 base of the junction unmatched. Germline V gene lookup returns CDR1 MGHRA and CDR2 YSYEKL. CDR3 bases: TGCGCCAGCAGCCAAGGACAGGGGACCAAAAACATTCAGTACTTC. Translation: CASSQGQGTKNIQYF.

The sample holds many counts of this clonotype. The V call is TRBV12-3 or TRBV12-4, the J call TRBJ1-5; 10 bases map to TRBD1. The CDR3 spans 15 residues. The ends lost 6 bases at V and 4 bases at J; junction bases unmatched: 6. CDR3 residues: CASSPTGQGNQPQHF. The CDR3 nucleotides read TGTGCCAGCAGCCCAACGGGACAGGGGAATCAGCCCCAGCATTTT.

The sample holds a few counts of this clonotype. V and J are TRBV24-1 and TRBJ1-5, with 9 nucleotides matching TRBD1. The germline CDR1 and CDR2 sequences are KGHDR and SFDVKD. With 4 bases clipped from V and 2 bases from J, the junction kept 5 bases outside the gene matches. The CDR3 loop spans 16 amino acids. CDR3 sequence: CATSDGGQGRNQPQHF. The CDR3 nucleotides read TGTGCCACCAGTGACGGCGGACAGGGGCGCAATCAGCCCCAGCATTTT.

The rearrangement links TRBV5-1 to TRBJ2-7; 7 nucleotides line up with TRBD1. From germline, CDR1 is SGHRS and CDR2 YFSETQ. V was clipped by 4 bases and J by 4 bases; unmatched bases: 11. The CDR3 has 15 residues. The CDR3 reads CASSLLGTALYEQYF. The CDR3 DNA is TGCGCCAGCAGCCTTCTTGGGACAGCCCTTTACGAGCAGTACTTC.

This clonotype was counted a few times. V and J are TRBV4-2 and TRBJ2-7; D is perhaps TRBD2 (5 bases). Germline CDR1 LGHNA, CDR2 YNFKEQ. V lost 1 base to trimming and J lost 7 bases, with 17 bases between them. CDR3 length: 15 residues. The CDR3 sequence: CASSQGDLKTGEQYF. For the CDR3, the DNA is TGTGCCAGCAGCCAAGGAGACCTTAAAACGGGGGAGCAGTACTTC.

CDR3 in amino acids: CSVVIQTNTEAFF. As DNA, the CDR3 is TGCAGCGTTGTAATTCAGACGAACACTGAAGCTTTCTTT. This sequence joins TRBV29-1 and TRBJ1-1, with D hard to call. The germline V gene encodes CDR1 SQVTM and CDR2 ANQGSEA. The CDR3 extends over 13 amino acids. With 4 bases removed from V and 1 base from J, the gap between germline ends came to 10 bases.